This is a list of T cell receptor beta chains from one sample in a study of CD8 T cells in ankylosing spondylitis. TCRdb used MiXCR to reprocess the 5' RACE reads, holding one entry per CDR3 protein. The repertoire holds 750,000 to 850,000 distinct CDR3 sequences, with 10% to 15% as singletons. Material: blood, either unsorted or a sorted T cell fraction (not recorded which). All receptors come from a male donor with ankylosing spondylitis. The CDR3 runs from the conserved cysteine through the conserved F or W. The D gene is left open where the match is weak. Some rows mark clone size as missing; the rest say once, few, many or name a class of expanded clone.

>NA|TRBJ2-3|NA|TRBV7-3
TGTGCCAGCAGCCTCACACTAGCCACAGATACGCAGTATTTT
CASSLTLATDTQYF
>NA|TRBJ2-3|few|TRBV11-1
TGTGCCAGCAGCCCCACCCCGCTACCCACAGATACGCAGTATTTT
CASSPTPLPTDTQYF
>NA|TRBJ2-5|NA|TRBV20-1
TGCAGTCACAAAACTTTTACAGGGCCGGAGACCCAGTACTTC
CSHKTFTGPETQYF
>NA|TRBJ1-1|NA|TRBV6-5
TGTGCCAGCAGTTACATTCGGGAGTTCATGAACACTGAAGCTTTCTTT
CASSYIREFMNTEAFF
>TRBD2|TRBJ2-7|NA|TRBV20-1
TGCAGTGTACCCCGGACGGGGGGTATCTACGAGCAGTACTTC
CSVPRTGGIYEQYF
>NA|TRBJ2-7|NA|TRBV29-1
TGCAGCGCTTATATTGGACGGGGGCAGTACTTC
CSAYIGRGQYF
>TRBD1|TRBJ1-2|many|TRBV29-1
TGCAGCGCGTGGCCGGGACAGCCTTTAGGCTACACCTTC
CSAWPGQPLGYTF
>NA|TRBJ2-3|many|TRBV29-1
TGCAGCGCAGGTGGAGATACGCAGTATTTT
CSAGGDTQYF
>TRBD1|TRBJ1-5|few|TRBV20-1
TGCAGTGCTAGATCCGGGACAGGGAATCAGCCCCAGCATTTT
CSARSGTGNQPQHF
>NA|TRBJ2-1|many|TRBV20-1
TGCAGTGAAGGGCGGAGGGCCGACAATGAGCAGTTCTTC
CSEGRRADNEQFF